The 29 T cell receptor beta chains below were found in one sample sequenced in a study of technical replicates of blood from a handful of donors. Clones were sequenced by immunoSEQ multiplex PCR, and TCRdb holds only the in-frame ones, with some missing. The profile shows tens of thousands of clones, about 81% of them singletons. Sequenced sample: PBMCs. These receptors were taken from a human donor in good health. Some clones in this sample may be carry-over from other donors' samples.

In this sample, this clone turned up a few times. The CDR3 bases are TGTGCCAGTAGTACATTCGGGGGGAGAACTGAAGCTTTCTTT. As protein: CASSTFGGRTEAFF. This chain uses TRBV19 with TRBJ1-1; the D gene is possibly TRBD1 (5 bases). Germline CDR1 and CDR2: LNHDA and SQIVND (reference sequence). V was pared by 4 bases and J by 5 bases, with 14 bases between. The CDR3 is made up of 14 amino acids.

The gene calls are TRBV11-2 and TRBJ2-3, with TRBD2 matching over 10 bases. The trim removed 1 base at V and 2 bases at J, leaving 6 bases unmatched. Per the germline V gene, CDR1 is SGHAT and CDR2 is FQNNGV. CDR3 length: 17 amino acids. CDR3 DNA: TGTGCCAGCAGCTTAGGGACTAGCGGACCTCACACAGATACGCAGTATTTT. Encoded protein: CASSLGTSGPHTDTQYF.

This clone appeared once. The chain couples TRBV30 to TRBJ1-6, with no clear D. Looked up from germline, CDR1 is GTSNPN and CDR2 is SVGIG (reference sequence). This CDR3 is 15 amino acids long. V was pared by 0 bases and J by 4 bases, with 10 bases between. CDR3 residues: CAWSVGHRYNSPLHF. DNA of the CDR3: TGTGCCTGGAGTGTTGGCCACAGATATAATTCACCCCTCCACTTT. Full variable domain (rest looked up from reference TRBV30 and TRBJ1-6): SQTIHQWPATLVQPVGSPLSLECTVEGTSNPNLYWYRQAAGRGLQLLFYSVGIGQISSEVPQNLSASRPQDRQFILSSKKLLLSDSGFYLCAWSVGHRYNSPLHFGNGTRLTVT.

The chain joins TRBV5-1 to TRBJ2-3; unclear D gene. Germline-derived CDR1 and CDR2 are SGHRS and YFSETQ. This CDR3 has 14 amino acids. With 4 bases removed from V and 1 base from J, the gap between germline ends came to 10 bases. The CDR3 nucleotides are TGCGCCAGCAGCCAAGACACACGCACAGATACGCAGTATTTT. It yields the protein CASSQDTRTDTQYF.

The chain has TRBV5-1 and TRBJ2-1; weak D call: TRBD2 (5 bases). Germline CDR1 and CDR2: SGHRS and YFSETQ. V gave up 3 bases and J gave up 8 bases, with 12 bases separating them. CDR3 size: 13 residues. The CDR3 sequence: CASSSGIKDEQFF. CDR3 bases: TGCGCCAGCAGCTCGGGGATAAAGGATGAGCAGTTCTTC.

The rearrangement links TRBV19 to TRBJ2-7; TRBD1 might be the D (5 bases). Trimming took off 3 bases at V and 3 bases at J, with 9 bases between the two ends. The CDR3 covers 13 residues. Germline assignment: CDR1 LNHDA and CDR2 SQIVND (reference sequence). CDR3 protein: CASSMGQGYEQYF. The CDR3 nucleotides are TGTGCCAGTAGTATGGGTCAGGGCTACGAGCAGTACTTC.

This clone was found a few times. This chain connects TRBV5-1 to TRBJ2-5; 9 bases fit TRBD2. V shed 1 base and J 2 bases; nucleotides not matched to a gene: 3. The CDR3 length is 15 residues. The germline gives CDR1 SGHRS, CDR2 YFSETQ. The CDR3: CASSLSAGGQETQYF. CDR3 DNA sequence: TGCGCCAGCAGCTTGTCAGCGGGGGGACAAGAGACCCAGTACTTC.

Regarding this clone: A clone one base away is much larger, so this may be a read error. This chain connects TRBV30 to TRBJ1-2; a weak D match, TRBD1 (5 bases). Germline CDR1 GTSNPN, CDR2 SVGIG (reference sequence). Trimming pared 3 bases from V and 6 bases from J, leaving 14 bases between. The CDR3 totals 13 residues. The DNA of the CDR3 is TGTGCCTGGAGCCCAGCATTAGGGGATGGCTACACCTTC. As protein: CAWSPALGDGYTF.

The chain links TRBV5-6 to TRBJ1-5, with 7 bases lining up with TRBD1. Germline V gene sequence: CDR1 SGHDT, CDR2 YYEEEE. This CDR3 spans 15 amino acids. Losses at the gene ends were 2 bases for V and 2 bases for J; bases not matched to a gene: 4. CDR3 residues: CASSLQGQGNQPQHF. The CDR3, as DNA: TGTGCCAGCAGCTTACAGGGGCAGGGCAATCAGCCCCAGCATTTT.

The CDR3 DNA follows: TGTGCCAGCAGCCTTGGTAGTAATAGCAATCAGCCCCAGCATTTT. It yields the protein CASSLGSNSNQPQHF. This chain joins TRBV7-8 and TRBJ1-5; no definite D call. The V gene's germline CDR1 is SGHVS and CDR2 FQNEAQ. The length of the CDR3 is 15 residues. The germline V and J ends were trimmed by 5 bases and 0 bases, with 11 bases remaining between them.

The J gene is TRBJ1-2, the V gene TRBV20-1, with D perhaps matching TRBD1 (5 bases). V lost 6 bases, J lost 6 bases, and 11 bases lay in between. The CDR3 has 11 amino acids. The germline gives CDR1 DFQATT, CDR2 SNEGSKA (reference sequence). In DNA form, the CDR3 reads TGCAGTGCGGGGGGTACCCATGGCTACACCTTC. Translated, it gives CSAGGTHGYTF.

Here the CDR3 reads CASRYQQLSETQYF. CDR3 nucleotides: TGTGCCAGCAGGTACCAACAGTTGTCGGAGACCCAGTACTTC. The chain carries TRBV6-5 and TRBJ2-5; D is unclear. V lost 6 bases and J 5 bases, leaving 16 bases between the germline ends. The CDR3 totals 14 residues. CDR1 is MNHEY and CDR2 is SVGAGI in the germline V gene.

The chain carries TRBV7-9 and TRBJ2-7; 9 bases fit TRBD2. V lost 5 bases and J lost 2; bases outside the gene matches: 7. The CDR3 spans 15 residues. CDR1 is SEHNR and CDR2 is FQNEAQ in the germline V gene (reference sequence). In DNA, the CDR3 is TGTGCCAGCAGCGCCGCTAGCGGGACCACCTACGAGCAGTACTTC. Amino acid sequence: CASSAASGTTYEQYF. Complete variable domain (other parts from reference TRBV7-9 and TRBJ2-7): DTGVSQNPRHKITKRGQNVTFRCDPISEHNRLYWYRQTLGQGPEFLTYFQNEAQLEKSRLLSDRFSAERPKGSFSTLEIQRTEQGDSAMYLCASSAASGTTYEQYFGPGTRLTVT.

The J gene is TRBJ1-5, the V gene TRBV9; no firm D call. V dropped 0 bases and J dropped 0 bases, with 13 bases sitting between them. CDR1 and CDR2 (germline): SGDLS, YYNGEE. There are 17 residues in the CDR3. CDR3 amino acids: CASSVGWGDDSNQPQHF. The DNA for the CDR3 is TGTGCCAGCAGCGTAGGATGGGGAGACGATAGCAATCAGCCCCAGCATTTT.

The V and J genes are TRBV29-1 and TRBJ1-5; D is perhaps TRBD1 (6 bases). V was pared by 6 bases and J by 3 bases, with 18 bases between. CDR3 length equals 15 residues. The V gene's germline CDR1 is SQVTM and CDR2 ANQGSEA. The CDR3 loop is CSVPYGGAHNQPQHF. The CDR3 bases are TGCAGCGTACCCTACGGGGGGGCTCACAATCAGCCCCAGCATTTT.

J is TRBJ1-2 and V is TRBV7-9; 9 bases fit TRBD1. The CDR3 runs to 19 residues. Germline CDR1 reads SEHNR; CDR2 reads FQNEAQ (reference sequence). The V and J ends lost 4 bases and 2 bases, in that order; junction bases with no gene match: 17. The CDR3 DNA reads as TGTGCCAGCAGCTCCGGTGGCCCGGGACAGGGTTTGGGGAACTATGGCTACACCTTC. Its translation is CASSSGGPGQGLGNYGYTF.

The chain employs TRBV18 and TRBJ1-1; D gene ambiguous. V shed 3 bases and J shed 1 base, with 6 bases lying between them. Germline lookup yields CDR1 KGHSH and CDR2 LQKENI. This CDR3 comprises 13 residues. CDR3 amino acids: CASSPEKNTEAFF. CDR3 DNA: TGTGCCAGCTCACCGGAGAAGAACACTGAAGCTTTCTTT.

J is TRBJ2-7 and V is TRBV19; 7 bases fit TRBD2. With V trimmed by 4 bases and J by 0 bases, 0 bases remained unmatched. This CDR3 is built from 13 residues. Germline values: CDR1 LNHDA, CDR2 SQIVND (reference sequence). In nucleotides, the CDR3 is TGTGCCAGTAGTAGCGGGAGCTCCTACGAGCAGTACTTC. Translation gives CASSSGSSYEQYF. Full variable domain (outside the CDR3, taken from reference TRBV19 and TRBJ2-7): DGGITQSPKYLFRKEGQNVTLSCEQNLNHDAMYWYRQDPGQGLRLIYYSQIVNDFQKGDIAEGYSVSREKKESFPLTVTSAQKNPTAFYLCASSSGSSYEQYFGPGTRLTVT.

This clone has only one observation. The chain carries TRBV5-1 and TRBJ2-1; 8 bases are shared with TRBD1. V lost 3 bases, J lost 7 bases, and 6 bases stayed unmatched. Germline V lookup: CDR1 SGHRS, CDR2 YFSETQ. CDR3 length: 14 amino acids. CDR3 in DNA: TGCGCCAGCAGCTACGGACAGGGTTCGAATGAGCAGTTCTTC. Residues: CASSYGQGSNEQFF.

This chain joins TRBV14 and TRBJ2-7, with 10 bases that match TRBD1. With 0 bases clipped from V and 2 bases from J, the junction kept 1 base outside the gene matches. Germline loops: CDR1 SGHDN, CDR2 FVKESK. This CDR3 region has 15 residues. The CDR3 DNA reads as TGTGCCAGCAGCCAAGAAGGACAGGGGGCCTACGAGCAGTACTTC. It specifies CASSQEGQGAYEQYF.

The V gene is TRBV5-5, the J gene TRBJ2-7, with D possibly TRBD2 on 5 matching bases. Trimming pared 0 bases from V and 2 bases from J, leaving 9 bases between. The germline CDR1 and CDR2 sequences are SGHKS and YYEKEE (reference sequence). The length of the CDR3 is 14 residues. The CDR3 DNA is TGTGCCAGCAGCTTGGCTGGAGGTGCCTACGAGCAGTACTTC. It specifies CASSLAGGAYEQYF.

This sequence joins TRBV27 and TRBJ1-4; 12 nucleotides match TRBD1. The ends lost 4 bases at V and 10 bases at J; junction bases unmatched: 7. CDR1 is MNHEY and CDR2 is SMNVEV in the germline V gene (reference sequence). The CDR3 covers 15 residues. As DNA, the CDR3 is TGTGCCAGCAGTTCCTCCGGGACAGGGGGCGGAAAACTGTTTTTT. Protein sequence: CASSSSGTGGGKLFF.

V and J are TRBV4-3 and TRBJ2-3, with 13 positions matching TRBD2. V was pared by 1 base and J by 6 bases, with 10 bases of the junction left unmatched. CDR3 length: 18 amino acids. Looked up from germline, CDR1 is LGHNA and CDR2 is YSLEER. The CDR3 DNA sequence: TGCGCCAGCAGCCAAGGGGGGACTAGCGGGACGGGTACCGATACGCAGTATTTT. As protein: CASSQGGTSGTGTDTQYF.

This sequence joins TRBV6-1 and TRBJ1-5, with D possibly being TRBD1 (6 bases). V was cut by 4 bases and J by 3 bases, with 7 bases left in between. CDR3 size: 13 residues. CDR1 is MNHNS, CDR2 SASEGT, per germline. CDR3 region: CASSGQVNQPQHF. The DNA of the CDR3 is TGTGCCAGCAGTGGACAGGTCAATCAGCCCCAGCATTTT.

The CDR3 spells CASSLRTSSGELFF. The CDR3 DNA sequence: TGTGCCAGCAGCTTGAGGACTAGCTCCGGGGAGCTGTTTTTT. The chain combines TRBV11-3 with TRBJ2-2, with 8 nucleotides matching TRBD2. Germline V gene data show CDR1 as SGHNT and CDR2 as YENEEA. Germline trimming cut 3 bases from V and 6 bases from J; bases unmatched to any gene: 3. CDR3 size: 14 residues. The complete variable domain, with remaining parts taken from reference TRBV11-3 and TRBJ2-2, reads EAGVVQSPRYKIIEKKQPVAFWCNPISGHNTLYWYLQNLGQGPELLIRYENEEAVDDSQLPKDRFSAERLKGVDSTLKIQPAELGDSAVYLCASSLRTSSGELFFGEGSRLTVL.

The DNA of the CDR3 is TGTGCCATCAGTGGTGGCCAGGGAACAAACACCATATATTTT. This encodes CAISGGQGTNTIYF. The V and J genes are TRBV10-3 and TRBJ1-3, with D tentatively TRBD1 (5 bases). The CDR3 spans 14 residues. Germline CDR1 reads ENHRY; CDR2 reads SYGVKD. V shed 4 bases and J shed 6 bases, with 13 bases lying between them.

The gene calls are TRBV7-8 and TRBJ1-1, with D maybe TRBD1 (5 bases). This CDR3 is 14 amino acids long. V was clipped by 4 bases and J by 0 bases, with 9 bases between them. In germline, CDR1 is SGHVS, CDR2 FQNEAQ. CDR3 in amino acids: CASSSGLLNTEAFF. In nucleotides, the CDR3 is TGTGCCAGCAGCTCGGGACTCTTGAACACTGAAGCTTTCTTT.

The rearrangement uses TRBV4-1 and TRBJ2-1; a possible D gene is TRBD2 (6 bases). CDR1 is MGHRA and CDR2 is YSYEKL in the germline V gene. This CDR3 has 17 amino acids. Trimming took 1 base from V and 4 from J, leaving 17 bases between them. The CDR3 is CASSQGRMGGGYNEQFF. The CDR3 DNA sequence: TGCGCCAGCAGCCAAGGCCGGATGGGGGGTGGTTACAATGAGCAGTTCTTC.

The chain carries TRBV6-1 and TRBJ1-4; 9 bases are a match to TRBD1. CDR1 MNHNS and CDR2 SASEGT come from the germline V gene. Trimming removed 1 base from V and 4 bases from J; junction bases left unmatched: 4. The CDR3 spans 16 residues. The CDR3 reads CASSEGLGQGNEKLFF. The CDR3 DNA reads as TGTGCCAGCAGTGAAGGGTTGGGACAGGGTAATGAAAAACTGTTTTTT.